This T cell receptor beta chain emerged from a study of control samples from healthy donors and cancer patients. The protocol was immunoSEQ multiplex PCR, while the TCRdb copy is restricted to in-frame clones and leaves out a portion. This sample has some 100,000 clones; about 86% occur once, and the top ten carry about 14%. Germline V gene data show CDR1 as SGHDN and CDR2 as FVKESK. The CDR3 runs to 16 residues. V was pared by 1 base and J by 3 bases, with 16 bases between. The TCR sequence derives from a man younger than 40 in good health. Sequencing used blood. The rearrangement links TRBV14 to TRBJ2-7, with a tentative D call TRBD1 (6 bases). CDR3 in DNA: TGTGCCAGCAGCCAAGGTGCCCCGGCACAGGGCTACGAGCAGTACTTC. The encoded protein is CASSQGAPAQGYEQYF.